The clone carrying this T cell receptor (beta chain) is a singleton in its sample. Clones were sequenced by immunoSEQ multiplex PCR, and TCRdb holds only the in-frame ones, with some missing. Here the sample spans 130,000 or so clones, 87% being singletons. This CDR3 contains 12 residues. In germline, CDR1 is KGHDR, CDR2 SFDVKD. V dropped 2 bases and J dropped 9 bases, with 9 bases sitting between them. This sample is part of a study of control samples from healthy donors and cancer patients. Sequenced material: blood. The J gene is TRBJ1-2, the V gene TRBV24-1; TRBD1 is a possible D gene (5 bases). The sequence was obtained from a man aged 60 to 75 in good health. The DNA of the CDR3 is TGTGCCACCAGTGATTCTAGGGGTTGCTACACCTTC. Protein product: CATSDSRGCYTF.